These 14 T cell receptor beta chains were all obtained from the same sample, sequenced in a study of blood T cell dynamics during melanoma immunotherapy. TCRdb's copy holds only in-frame clones and misses some; the assay was immunoSEQ multiplex PCR. The sample contains 9,900 or so clones, over 70% of which appear only once. The time point was: week 3, after first cycle of checkpoint inhibitor. Here the sequenced sample was blood, taken from a patient treated with checkpoint blockade. The receptors shown here come from a human donor with melanoma.

The V and J genes are TRBV11-2 and TRBJ1-3, with unresolved D. The V end lost 0 bases, the J end lost 0 bases, and 6 bases lay between the germline ends. The CDR3 is made up of 15 amino acids. Per germline, CDR1 SGHAT and CDR2 FQNNGV. CDR3: CASSLDPVSGNTIYF. The CDR3, as DNA: TGTGCCAGCAGCTTAGATCCAGTCTCTGGAAACACCATATATTTT.

The CDR3 coding sequence is TGTGCCAGCAGCCCCGTGACTAGCACGGCCTCAGATACGCAGTATTTT. Its protein product is CASSPVTSTASDTQYF. V usage is TRBV5-5 and J usage is TRBJ2-3; 7 bases line up with TRBD2. CDR1 is SGHKS, CDR2 YYEKEE, per germline (reference sequence). CDR3 length: 16 amino acids. J gave up 4 bases and V 4 bases, and 12 bases lay outside the gene matches.

The rearrangement links TRBV27 to TRBJ2-2; 8 positions agree with TRBD1. Germline CDR1 is MNHEY and CDR2 is SMNVEV (reference sequence). This CDR3 has 17 amino acids. The V and J ends lost 1 base and 5 bases, in that order; junction bases with no gene match: 9. In DNA, the CDR3 is TGTGCCAGCAGTTTATTAGGTTCGGACAGGGAAACCGGGGAGCTGTTTTTT. Amino acid sequence: CASSLLGSDRETGELFF.

The J gene is TRBJ1-2, the V gene TRBV18; 10 positions agree with TRBD1. The ends lost 2 bases at V and 2 bases at J; junction bases unmatched: 8. The CDR3 is 17 amino acids. Germline values: CDR1 KGHSH, CDR2 LQKENI. This CDR3 reads CASSPTTPGQGNYGYTF. The DNA for the CDR3 is TGTGCCAGCTCACCAACTACTCCGGGACAGGGGAACTATGGCTACACCTTC.

The chain joins TRBV4-1 to TRBJ1-1, with D unclear. Germline CDR1 is MGHRA and CDR2 is YSYEKL. The V end was cut by 0 bases, the J end by 1 base, with 12 bases between. The CDR3 loop spans 16 amino acids. In nucleotides, the CDR3 is TGCGCCAGCAGCCAAGATACATTTAGGCCGAACACTGAAGCTTTCTTT. It encodes CASSQDTFRPNTEAFF.

The chain joins TRBV4-1 to TRBJ1-4; 10 bases agree with TRBD1. CDR1 is MGHRA, CDR2 YSYEKL, per germline. The CDR3 length is 14 residues. The V gene end was trimmed by 3 bases and the J gene end by 6 bases; junction bases not matched to a gene: 1. CDR3 DNA: TGCGCCAGCAGCCACGGGACAGGGGATGAAAAACTGTTTTTT. This translates into CASSHGTGDEKLFF.

J is TRBJ2-5 and V is TRBV7-3; 9 positions agree with TRBD1. The CDR3 has 16 amino acids. Germline loops: CDR1 SGHTA, CDR2 FQGTGA. Trimming removed 2 bases from V and 0 bases from J; junction bases left unmatched: 4. Written as DNA, the CDR3 is TGTGCCAGCAGCTTACTTGGGACAGGGTACCAAGAGACCCAGTACTTC. It codes for CASSLLGTGYQETQYF.

This clone turned up a few times. Here the CDR3 reads CASSLGLTLAEAFF. As DNA, the CDR3 is TGTGCCAGCAGTCTAGGACTCACTCTGGCTGAAGCTTTCTTT. The V gene is TRBV28, the J gene TRBJ1-1; D remains ambiguous. Germline V gene lookup returns CDR1 MDHEN and CDR2 SYDVKM. The CDR3 has 14 amino acids. Trimming cost V 5 bases and J 6 bases, with 16 bases left between them.

CDR3 DNA: TGTGCCAGCAGCTTAGTCTCGGGACAGGGCTACGAGCAGTACTTC. Amino acids: CASSLVSGQGYEQYF. V is TRBV11-1 and J is TRBJ2-7, with 9 bases identical to TRBD1. The CDR3 has 15 residues. V trimming: 1 base; J trimming: 3 bases; junction bases outside the gene matches: 4. CDR1 is SGHAT, CDR2 FQDESV, per germline (reference sequence).

The rearrangement links TRBV11-2 to TRBJ1-1; the match to TRBD1 covers 11 bases. This CDR3 comprises 16 residues. CDR1 is SGHAT, CDR2 FQNNGV, per germline. The J segment lost 4 bases and the V segment lost 4 bases, leaving 8 bases of the junction unmatched. This CDR3 is CASSSRTGGATTEAFF. CDR3 bases: TGTGCCAGCAGCTCCCGGACAGGGGGCGCAACCACTGAAGCTTTCTTT.

This clone was detected only once. V and J are TRBV7-9 and TRBJ2-7, with D perhaps TRBD1 or TRBD2 (5 bases each). The length of the CDR3 is 13 residues. The ends were cut back, 3 bases at V and 3 bases at J, with 9 bases in the middle. Germline CDR1 is SEHNR and CDR2 is FQNEAQ (reference sequence). The CDR3 DNA reads TGTGCCAGCAGCTTCGGGACCTTCTACGAGCAGTACTTC. Protein product: CASSFGTFYEQYF.

This clone has just one count. For the CDR3, the DNA is TGTGTTGTTGAGGGGGACCCTAAGACCGGGGAGCTGTTTTTT. The encoded protein is CVVEGDPKTGELFF. This chain uses TRBV28 with TRBJ2-2, with D possibly being TRBD1 (6 bases). CDR1 is MDHEN and CDR2 is SYDVKM in the germline V gene. CDR3 length: 14 amino acids.

The count of this clone is one. This rearrangement joins TRBV6-5 to TRBJ2-3, with a tentative D call TRBD2 (5 bases). Trimming pared 6 bases from V and 0 bases from J, leaving 13 bases between. CDR1 and CDR2 from the germline V gene are MNHEY and SVGAGI. The CDR3 loop spans 15 amino acids. Here the CDR3 DNA reads TGTGCCAGCAGACCCCAAGCGGAGAGCACAGATACGCAGTATTTT. Its protein is CASRPQAESTDTQYF.

This chain links TRBV6-5 with TRBJ1-5, with 7 bases fitting TRBD1. There are 15 residues in the CDR3. CDR1 and CDR2 (germline): MNHEY, SVGAGI. V lost 0 bases, J lost 2 bases, and 1 base stayed unmatched. As DNA, the CDR3 is TGTGCCAGCAGTTACTCAGGGGGCGGCAATCAGCCCCAGCATTTT. Translating it yields CASSYSGGGNQPQHF.